This T cell receptor beta chain stems from a study of T cell responses to AZD1222 COVID-19 vaccine. CDR3 length equals 14 residues. Per the germline V gene, CDR1 is ENHRY and CDR2 is SYGVKD. Trimming removed 10 bases at V and 0 bases at J, with 10 bases between. A note on this clone: The antigen is unknown.

Regarding the study as a whole: AZD1222 recipients seropositive at baseline numbered only six or seven. Across spike, vaccine-associated CD4 TCRs were found, dominant at 160-218 and 743-854. Donors were chiefly white British, with a greater number of females, and clonal diversity was perhaps underestimated.

Libraries were prepared by immunoSEQ multiplex PCR; TCRdb keeps only in-frame clonotypes and omits some of them. The table has 92,000 or so clones, around 89% seen once. The rearrangement uses TRBV10-3 and TRBJ2-6, with D possibly matching TRBD1 (5 bases). The clonotype comes from an adult in good health. Here the sequenced sample was peripheral blood, taken on day 0 of AZD1222 vaccination. CDR3 protein: CATGQNSGANVLTF. CDR3 nucleotide sequence: TGTGCCACCGGACAAAACTCTGGGGCCAACGTCCTGACTTTC.